These 30 T cell receptor beta chains share one sample of origin, sequenced in a study of blood T cell repertoires in COVID-19. Method: immunoSEQ multiplex PCR; TCRdb's copy keeps in-frame clones and lacks some. Of about 270,000 clones listed, approximately 85% were seen once; the top ten hold 9.5% to 11%. The sample was peripheral blood. Receptor source: a woman in her 70s with acute or convalescent COVID-19.

This clone has more than one count but fewer than ten. The rearrangement uses TRBV4-1 and TRBJ2-7; 11 bases map to TRBD1. From germline, CDR1 is MGHRA and CDR2 YSYEKL. V gave up 1 base and J gave up 2 bases; unmatched junction bases: 4. CDR3 length equals 16 residues. The CDR3 DNA sequence: TGCGCCAGCAGCCAAGTGGCGGACAGGGGGCCCTACGAGCAGTACTTC. Its translation: CASSQVADRGPYEQYF.

This clone was picked up a small number of times. The V gene is TRBV2, the J gene TRBJ1-2; a weak D match, TRBD1 (5 bases). Trimming took off 6 bases at V and 4 bases at J, with 9 bases between the two ends. Germline V lookup: CDR1 SNHLY, CDR2 FYNNEI. CDR3 length: 12 residues. CDR3: CASRGRSYGYTF. The CDR3 coding sequence is TGTGCCAGCAGGGGGCGAAGCTATGGCTACACCTTC. The variable domain in full, completed from reference TRBV2 and TRBJ1-2, reads EPEVTQTPSHQVTQMGQEVILRCVPISNHLYFYWYRQILGQKVEFLVSFYNNEISEKSEIFDDQFSVERPDGSNFTLKIRSTKLEDSAMYFCASRGRSYGYTFGSGTRLTVV.

The genes are TRBV18 and TRBJ1-1; D gene unclear. Germline V CDR1 and CDR2: KGHSH, LQKENI. The CDR3 length is 14 residues. Trimming stripped 1 base from V and 5 bases from J, with 11 bases between. CDR3 coding DNA: TGTGCCAGCTCACCACAAGTCCGGGAAACTGAAGCTTTCTTT. It translates to CASSPQVRETEAFF.

The chain combines TRBV23-1 with TRBJ1-4; the D is unclear. TRBV23-1 is an open reading frame, and its role is uncertain. The CDR3 is 17 amino acids. Trimming removed 3 bases at V and 10 bases at J, with 24 bases between. Here the CDR3 DNA reads TGCGCCAGCAGTCACCCGTTGCCGGGAGCCTACGGTGGAAAACTGTTTTTT. Translated: CASSHPLPGAYGGKLFF.

On this clone itself: Other DNA sequences in the same sample also yield this CDR3. The chain recombines TRBV6-1 with TRBJ1-5; D unclear. The ends were cut back, 3 bases at V and 7 bases at J, with 10 bases in the middle. Per germline, CDR1 MNHNS and CDR2 SASEGT. The CDR3 is 13 amino acids. The CDR3 DNA follows: TGTGCCAGCAGTGAGGAGGGAAGACAGCCCCAGCATTTT. It encodes CASSEEGRQPQHF.

J is TRBJ1-6 and V is TRBV12-3 or TRBV12-4; D unresolved. CDR3 length: 13 residues. V lost 6 bases, J lost 10 bases, and 13 bases lay in between. Here the CDR3 reads CASRSSNGSPLHF. In DNA, the CDR3 is TGTGCCAGCAGATCCTCGAACGGGTCACCCCTCCACTTT.

The chain carries TRBV3-1 (or the pseudogene TRBV3-2) and TRBJ2-1, with D perhaps matching TRBD2 (6 bases). In germline, CDR1 is LGHDT, CDR2 YNNKEL (reference sequence). Trimming left V 5 bases short and J 7 bases short, with 21 bases between. The length of the CDR3 is 16 residues. CDR3 coding DNA: TGTGCCAGCAGCTTCCGGGACTCCCTGTCTCGGAATGAGCAGTTCTTC. Encoded protein: CASSFRDSLSRNEQFF.

J is TRBJ2-7 and V is TRBV5-1, with TRBD1 matching over 7 bases. The CDR3 is made up of 13 amino acids. V was pared by 2 bases and J by 2 bases, with 1 base of the junction left unmatched. Germline CDR1 and CDR2: SGHRS and YFSETQ. The CDR3 here is CASSFQGAYEQYF. As DNA, the CDR3 is TGCGCCAGCAGCTTTCAGGGGGCCTACGAGCAGTACTTC.

The V and J genes are TRBV3-1 (or the pseudogene TRBV3-2) and TRBJ1-1; no firm D call. The length of the CDR3 is 15 residues. V lost 4 bases and J lost 0, with 12 bases in between. Germline CDR1 is LGHDT and CDR2 is YNNKEL (reference sequence). Here the CDR3 DNA reads TGTGCCAGCAGCCTCCGAGAGCTGATGAACACTGAAGCTTTCTTT. Its protein product is CASSLRELMNTEAFF.

The chain is built from TRBV19 and TRBJ1-5; D is possibly TRBD1 (5 bases). Germline V lookup: CDR1 LNHDA, CDR2 SQIVND (reference sequence). The germline V and J ends were trimmed by 0 bases and 7 bases, with 13 bases remaining between them. The CDR3 has 15 amino acids. In DNA form, the CDR3 reads TGTGCCAGTAGTATAGATCCCGGGTCAGGGCAGCCCCAGCATTTT. This gives the protein CASSIDPGSGQPQHF.

The chain recombines TRBV11-1 with TRBJ2-5; TRBD2 agrees at 7 bases. The CDR3 has 14 amino acids. The V and J ends lost 5 bases and 0 bases, in that order; junction bases with no gene match: 3. Germline-derived CDR1 and CDR2 are SGHAT and FQDESV (reference sequence). CDR3 nucleotide sequence: TGTGCCAGCAGCCACGGGGGGTACCAAGAGACCCAGTACTTC. This encodes CASSHGGYQETQYF. The full variable domain, rest sourced from reference TRBV11-1 and TRBJ2-5, is EAEVAQSPRYKITEKSQAVAFWCDPISGHATLYWYRQILGQGPELLVQFQDESVVDDSQLPKDRFSAERLKGVDSTLKIQPAELGDSAMYLCASSHGGYQETQYFGPGTRLLVL.

The chain joins TRBV23-1 to TRBJ1-5; possible D gene TRBD1, 6 bases. TRBV23-1 is known as an ORF, though its function is uncertain. V lost 2 bases and J lost 3, with 26 bases in between. This CDR3 is 20 amino acids long. CDR3 sequence: CASSQGLYDRLSLYNQPQHF. As DNA, the CDR3 is TGCGCCAGCAGTCAAGGCCTTTATGACAGGTTGTCGTTGTACAATCAGCCCCAGCATTTT.

The CDR3 DNA reads as TGTGCCAGCAGTCGAGGAGCGAACACTGAAGCTTTCTTT. Translating gives CASSRGANTEAFF. V is TRBV7-9 and J is TRBJ1-1; D not certain. V lost 6 bases and J lost 1, with 9 bases in between. The CDR3 runs to 13 residues. The germline V gene has CDR1 SEHNR and CDR2 FQNEAQ (reference sequence).

J is TRBJ1-2 and V is TRBV28; D not certain. Germline values: CDR1 MDHEN, CDR2 SYDVKM. This CDR3 contains 14 residues. The germline V and J ends were trimmed by 2 bases and 2 bases, with 9 bases remaining between them. The CDR3 spells CASSLGQANYGYTF. For the CDR3, the DNA is TGTGCCAGCAGTTTAGGGCAGGCAAACTATGGCTACACCTTC.

The chain recombines TRBV9 with TRBJ2-3; 7 positions match TRBD2. After removal of 0 bases from V and 2 bases from J, the junction contained 12 bases not matched to a gene. From germline, CDR1 is SGDLS and CDR2 YYNGEE. The CDR3 has 18 residues. The CDR3 here is CASSVGPGGTILTDTQYF. The DNA for the CDR3 is TGTGCCAGCAGCGTAGGTCCGGGCGGGACTATTCTCACAGATACGCAGTATTTT.

In nucleotides, the CDR3 is TGTGCCAGCAGTTCCCAGCGGGTCGTCTCCTACAATGAGCAGTTCTTC. This translates into CASSSQRVVSYNEQFF. The V gene is TRBV6-2 or TRBV6-3, the J gene TRBJ2-1; D is perhaps TRBD2 (6 bases). The V end was cut by 4 bases, the J end by 0 bases, with 13 bases between. CDR3 length: 16 residues. Per the germline V gene, CDR1 is MNHEY and CDR2 is SVGEGT.

In DNA, the CDR3 is TGTGCCAGCGGGCAAGGGAGGGAGACCCAGTACTTC. It yields the protein CASGQGRETQYF. The chain is built from TRBV6-6 and TRBJ2-5; possible D gene TRBD2, 6 bases. V lost 8 bases and J 5 bases, leaving 12 bases between the germline ends. The CDR3 extends over 12 amino acids. Germline CDR1 reads MNHNY; CDR2 reads SVGAGI (reference sequence).

CDR3 amino acids: CASSNAARGGYGYTF. The CDR3, as DNA: TGCGCCAGCAGTAACGCGGCCCGGGGGGGATATGGCTACACCTTC. The gene calls are TRBV23-1 and TRBJ1-2; D might be TRBD1 (5 bases). TRBV23-1 is an open reading frame, and its role is uncertain. The CDR3 has 15 residues. The V end lost 5 bases, the J end lost 5 bases, and 18 bases lay between the germline ends.

The genes are TRBV6-1 and TRBJ1-1, with a tentative D call TRBD1 (5 bases). Deletions cut 3 bases from V and 2 bases from J, with 10 bases between. Germline loops: CDR1 MNHNS, CDR2 SASEGT. This CDR3 spans 14 amino acids. In DNA, the CDR3 is TGTGCCAGCAGTGAGCGGGGCCCTAACACTGAAGCTTTCTTT. Translated, it gives CASSERGPNTEAFF.

The rearrangement links TRBV27 to TRBJ2-5; 7 bases agree with TRBD1. From germline, CDR1 is MNHEY and CDR2 SMNVEV (reference sequence). The CDR3 is made up of 16 amino acids. V lost 6 bases and J lost 2; bases outside the gene matches: 12. CDR3 nucleotides: TGTGCCAGCAGCCTAGGGGGCGCGGTTCGGCAAGAGACCCAGTACTTC. It is translated as CASSLGGAVRQETQYF.

J is TRBJ1-2 and V is TRBV2; D possibly corresponds to TRBD1 (6 bases). The CDR3 has 13 amino acids. From germline, CDR1 is SNHLY and CDR2 FYNNEI. Trimming pared 6 bases from V and 4 bases from J, leaving 12 bases between. CDR3: CASSQQGLYGYTF. The CDR3, as DNA: TGTGCCAGCAGCCAACAGGGCCTCTATGGCTACACCTTC.

J is TRBJ1-2 and V is TRBV28; TRBD1 matches 11 bases. The CDR3 runs to 15 residues. Germline V gives CDR1 MDHEN, CDR2 SYDVKM. V lost 5 bases to trimming and J lost 2 bases; unmatched junction nucleotides: 4. The CDR3 DNA reads as TGTGCCAGCAGTGGACAGGGGGCCCCGAACTATGGCTACACCTTC. Translation gives CASSGQGAPNYGYTF.

V is TRBV2 and J is TRBJ2-5; 9 bases agree with TRBD2. The CDR3 totals 12 residues. Germline CDR1 SNHLY, CDR2 FYNNEI. V was pared by 5 bases and J by 5 bases, with 0 bases of the junction left unmatched. The CDR3 DNA sequence: TGTGCCAGCAGTAGCGGGGGGGAGACCCAGTACTTC. This gives the protein CASSSGGETQYF.

CDR3 nucleotides: TGTGCCAGCATGGGCAGCGGGGGCCATGGCTCCTACAATGAGCAGTTCTTC. This translates into CASMGSGGHGSYNEQFF. The chain combines TRBV3-1 (or the pseudogene TRBV3-2) with TRBJ2-1; 8 bases are shared with TRBD2. Germline CDR1 is LGHDT and CDR2 is YNNKEL (reference sequence). CDR3 length: 17 amino acids. The junction had 11 bases not matched to a gene; V was cut back by 7 bases and J by 0 bases.

This sequence joins TRBV2 and TRBJ1-6, with a possible D match to TRBD1 (6 bases). The CDR3 totals 15 residues. Germline V gene sequence: CDR1 SNHLY, CDR2 FYNNEI. V lost 7 bases and J 7 bases, leaving 17 bases between the germline ends. The CDR3: CASINREGLNSPLHF. CDR3 coding DNA: TGTGCCAGCATTAACAGGGAAGGGTTGAATTCACCCCTCCACTTT.

The CDR3 DNA follows: TGTGCCAGCAGCCAGCAAGCGGCGGCCGGGGAGCTGTTTTTT. Encoded protein: CASSQQAAAGELFF. V and J are TRBV7-9 and TRBJ2-2, with D tentatively TRBD2 (5 bases). CDR3 length: 14 amino acids. Trimming stripped 5 bases from V and 6 bases from J, with 13 bases between. Germline values: CDR1 SEHNR, CDR2 FQNEAQ (reference sequence).

The chain's CDR3 is CASSFSGGAGNEQFF. The CDR3 DNA reads TGTGCCAGTAGTTTTAGCGGGGGGGCCGGGAATGAGCAGTTCTTC. V is TRBV19 and J is TRBJ2-1; 11 nucleotides match TRBD2. The CDR3 totals 15 residues. After removal of 5 bases from V and 7 bases from J, the junction contained 7 bases not matched to a gene. Germline lookup yields CDR1 LNHDA and CDR2 SQIVND (reference sequence). The whole variable domain, filled in from reference TRBV19 and TRBJ2-1, reads DGGITQSPKYLFRKEGQNVTLSCEQNLNHDAMYWYRQDPGQGLRLIYYSQIVNDFQKGDIAEGYSVSREKKESFPLTVTSAQKNPTAFYLCASSFSGGAGNEQFFGPGTRLTVL.

This clone came up a few times. This sample includes further DNA sequences coding for the same CDR3. V and J are TRBV2 and TRBJ1-5; 7 bases line up with TRBD1. The CDR3 is made up of 14 amino acids. Germline values: CDR1 SNHLY, CDR2 FYNNEI. V shed 3 bases, J shed 3 bases, and the junction held 2 bases outside the gene matches. CDR3 region: CASSETGFNQPQHF. CDR3 coding DNA: TGTGCCAGCAGTGAGACAGGGTTCAATCAGCCCCAGCATTTT.

The rearrangement joins TRBV5-1 to TRBJ1-3; 8 nucleotides line up with TRBD1. The germline CDR1 and CDR2 sequences are SGHRS and YFSETQ. The V segment lost 1 base and the J segment 0 bases; nucleotides outside the gene matches: 9. The CDR3 contains 18 residues. The CDR3 region is CASSLTDRGRDSGNTIYF. The CDR3 nucleotides read TGCGCCAGCAGCTTGACCGACAGGGGAAGGGACTCTGGAAACACCATATATTTT. Full variable domain (rest looked up from reference TRBV5-1 and TRBJ1-3): KAGVTQTPRYLIKTRGQQVTLSCSPISGHRSVSWYQQTPGQGLQFLFEYFSETQRNKGNFPGRFSGRQFSNSRSEMNVSTLELGDSALYLCASSLTDRGRDSGNTIYFGEGSWLTVV.

The J gene is TRBJ2-5, the V gene TRBV7-9, with 10 bases that match TRBD1. Per germline, CDR1 SEHNR and CDR2 FQNEAQ (reference sequence). The CDR3 consists of 15 residues. V dropped 4 bases and J dropped 3; count of bases not matched to a gene: 5. Here the CDR3 reads CASSSRQGAEETQYF. The CDR3 DNA sequence: TGTGCCAGCAGCTCCCGACAGGGGGCGGAAGAGACCCAGTACTTC.